This entry concerns a single T cell receptor beta chain. Its target is unknown. After removal of 0 bases from V and 5 bases from J, the junction contained 5 bases not matched to a gene. CDR1 is SGHRS, CDR2 YFSETQ, per germline. The CDR3 length is 15 residues. This specimen belongs to a study of beta chain features in type 1 diabetes. Points from the study as a whole: All four CD4+ subsets of Type 1 diabetes patients contained TCRB CDR3s that were moderately but significantly shorter.

TCRB transcripts that were expressed got sequenced, as all of the isolated RNA had been reverse transcribed. Profiled with immunoSEQ multiplex PCR; TCRdb holds only in-frame clones, not every one. The sample comprises under 250,000 clones, approximately 14% of which are singletons, and 0.019% rests with the top ten. The sequence derives from a man aged 30 to 45 with type 1 diabetes. The sample comprised naive CD4+ T cells from blood. The chain uses TRBV5-1 and TRBJ1-2; TRBD1 matches 9 bases. For the CDR3, the DNA is TGCGCCAGCAGCTTGGACCCGGGACAGGGTTATGGCTACACCTTC. Translating it yields CASSLDPGQGYGYTF. Combining the CDR3 with reference TRBV5-1 and TRBJ1-2 gives the whole variable domain KAGVTQTPRYLIKTRGQQVTLSCSPISGHRSVSWYQQTPGQGLQFLFEYFSETQRNKGNFPGRFSGRQFSNSRSEMNVSTLELGDSALYLCASSLDPGQGYGYTFGSGTRLTVV.